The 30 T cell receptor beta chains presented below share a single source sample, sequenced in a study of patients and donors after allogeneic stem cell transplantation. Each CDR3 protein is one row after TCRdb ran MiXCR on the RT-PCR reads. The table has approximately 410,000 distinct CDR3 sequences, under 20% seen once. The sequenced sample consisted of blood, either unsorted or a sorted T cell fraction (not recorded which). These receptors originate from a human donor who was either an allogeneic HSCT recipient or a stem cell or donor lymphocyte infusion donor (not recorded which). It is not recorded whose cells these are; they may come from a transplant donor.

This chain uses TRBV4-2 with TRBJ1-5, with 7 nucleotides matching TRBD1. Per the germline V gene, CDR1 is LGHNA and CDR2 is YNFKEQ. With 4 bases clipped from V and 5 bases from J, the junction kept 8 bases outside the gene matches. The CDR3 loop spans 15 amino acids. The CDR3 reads CASSRGGLRHQPQHF. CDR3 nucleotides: TGTGCCAGCAGCCGAGGGGGCCTCCGTCATCAGCCCCAGCATTTT.

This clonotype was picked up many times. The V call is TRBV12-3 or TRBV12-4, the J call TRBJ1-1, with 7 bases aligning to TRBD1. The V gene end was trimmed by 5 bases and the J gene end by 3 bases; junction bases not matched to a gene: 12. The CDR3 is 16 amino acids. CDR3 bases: TGTGCCAGCAGTCCTAAAACGGGACAGACCTACACTGAAGCTTTCTTT. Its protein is CASSPKTGQTYTEAFF.

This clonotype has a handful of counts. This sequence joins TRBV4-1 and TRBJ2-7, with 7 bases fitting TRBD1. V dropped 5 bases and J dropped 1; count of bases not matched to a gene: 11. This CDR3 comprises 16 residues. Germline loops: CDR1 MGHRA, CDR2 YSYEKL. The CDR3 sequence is CASSERGTVDSYEQYF. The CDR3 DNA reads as TGCGCCAGCAGCGAAAGAGGGACAGTAGATTCCTACGAGCAGTACTTC.

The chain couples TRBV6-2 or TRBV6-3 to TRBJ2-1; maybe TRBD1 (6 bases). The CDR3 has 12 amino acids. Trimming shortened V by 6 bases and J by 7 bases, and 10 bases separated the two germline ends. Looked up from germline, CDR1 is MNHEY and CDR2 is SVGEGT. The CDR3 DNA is TGTGCCAGCAGGCCTACAGGGAATGAGCAGTTCTTC. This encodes CASRPTGNEQFF.

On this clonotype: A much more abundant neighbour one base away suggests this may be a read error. CDR3 coding DNA: TGTGCCAGCAGTTTCCCCGGCGCCGAGCTGTTCTTC. Amino acid sequence: CASSFPGAELFF. V and J are TRBV12-3 or TRBV12-4 and TRBJ2-1; D is unclear. The CDR3 extends over 12 amino acids.

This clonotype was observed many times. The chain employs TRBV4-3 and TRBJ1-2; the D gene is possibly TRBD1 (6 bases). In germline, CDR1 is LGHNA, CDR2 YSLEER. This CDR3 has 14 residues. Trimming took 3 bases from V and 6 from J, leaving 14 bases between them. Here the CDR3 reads CASSQTGASHGYTF. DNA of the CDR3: TGCGCCAGCAGCCAGACAGGCGCGTCCCATGGCTACACCTTC.

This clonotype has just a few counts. The DNA for the CDR3 is TGTGCCACCAGTTCTTATGGAAGGGAGGATACGCAGTATTTT. This translates into CATSSYGREDTQYF. The genes are TRBV24-1 and TRBJ2-3; the D gene is possibly TRBD2 (5 bases). V was cut by 6 bases and J by 6 bases, with 15 bases left in between. Germline CDR1 KGHDR, CDR2 SFDVKD. This CDR3 has 14 amino acids.

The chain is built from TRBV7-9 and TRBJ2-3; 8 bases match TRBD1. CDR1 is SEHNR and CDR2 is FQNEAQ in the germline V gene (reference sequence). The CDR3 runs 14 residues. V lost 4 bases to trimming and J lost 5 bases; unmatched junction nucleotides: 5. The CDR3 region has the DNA TGTGCCAGCAGCTCGACAGGGGTGGGAGATACGCAGTATTTT. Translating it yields CASSSTGVGDTQYF.

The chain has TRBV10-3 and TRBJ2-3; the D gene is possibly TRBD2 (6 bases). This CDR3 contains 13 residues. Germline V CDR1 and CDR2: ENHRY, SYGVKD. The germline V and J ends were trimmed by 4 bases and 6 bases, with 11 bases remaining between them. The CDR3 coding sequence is TGTGCCATCAGTGGAGCTAGCGCCGATACGCAGTATTTT. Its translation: CAISGASADTQYF.

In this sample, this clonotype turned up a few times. The CDR3 region is CATGNFGSYNEQFF. CDR3 DNA sequence: TGTGCCACAGGGAACTTTGGATCCTACAATGAGCAGTTCTTC. The chain employs TRBV6-1 and TRBJ2-1; possible D gene TRBD1, 5 bases. The CDR3 extends over 14 amino acids. V shed 10 bases and J shed 1 base, with 14 bases lying between them. The germline gives CDR1 MNHNS, CDR2 SASEGT.

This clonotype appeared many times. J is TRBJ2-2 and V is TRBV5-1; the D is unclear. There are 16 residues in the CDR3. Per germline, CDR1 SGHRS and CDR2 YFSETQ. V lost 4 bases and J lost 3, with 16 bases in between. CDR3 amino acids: CASSKNRAADTGELFF. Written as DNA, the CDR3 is TGCGCCAGCAGCAAAAATAGGGCTGCGGACACCGGGGAGCTGTTTTTT.

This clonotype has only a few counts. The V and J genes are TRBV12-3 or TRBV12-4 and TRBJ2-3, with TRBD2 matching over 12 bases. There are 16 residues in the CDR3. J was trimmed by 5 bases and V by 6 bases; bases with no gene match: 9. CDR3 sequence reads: CASSETSGGAVDTQYF. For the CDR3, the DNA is TGTGCCAGCAGCGAGACTAGCGGGGGAGCAGTAGATACGCAGTATTTT.

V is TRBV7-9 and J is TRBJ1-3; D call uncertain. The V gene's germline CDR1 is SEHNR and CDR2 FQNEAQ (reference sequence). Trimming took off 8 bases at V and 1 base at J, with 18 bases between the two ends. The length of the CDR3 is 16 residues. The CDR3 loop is CASGDKTKRSGNTIYF. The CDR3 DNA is TGTGCCAGCGGCGACAAGACAAAAAGGTCTGGAAACACCATATATTTT. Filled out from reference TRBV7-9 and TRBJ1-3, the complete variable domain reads DTGVSQNPRHKITKRGQNVTFRCDPISEHNRLYWYRQTLGQGPEFLTYFQNEAQLEKSRLLSDRFSAERPKGSFSTLEIQRTEQGDSAMYLCASGDKTKRSGNTIYFGEGSWLTVV.

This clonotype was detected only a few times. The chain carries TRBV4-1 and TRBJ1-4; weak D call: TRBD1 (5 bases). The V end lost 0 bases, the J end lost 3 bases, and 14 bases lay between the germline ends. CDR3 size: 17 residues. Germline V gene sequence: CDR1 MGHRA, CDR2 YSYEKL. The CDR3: CASSQDRGLGSNEKLFF. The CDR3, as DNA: TGCGCCAGCAGCCAAGATCGGGGACTTGGGTCTAATGAAAAACTGTTTTTT.

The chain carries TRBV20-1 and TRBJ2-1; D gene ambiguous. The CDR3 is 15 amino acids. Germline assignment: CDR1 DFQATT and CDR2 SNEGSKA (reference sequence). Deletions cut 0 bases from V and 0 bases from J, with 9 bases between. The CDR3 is CSARDRASSYNEQFF. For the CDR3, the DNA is TGCAGTGCTAGAGATAGGGCGAGCTCCTACAATGAGCAGTTCTTC.

The CDR3: CASSLTPRTGANQETQYF. DNA for the CDR3: TGTGCCAGCAGTTTAACACCGAGGACAGGGGCTAACCAAGAGACCCAGTACTTC. This sequence joins TRBV6-2 or TRBV6-3 and TRBJ2-5, with 9 positions matching TRBD1. The CDR3 is 18 amino acids. V trimming: 4 bases; J trimming: 0 bases; junction bases outside the gene matches: 12. Germline V gene sequence: CDR1 MNHEY, CDR2 SVGEGT.

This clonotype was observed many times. The CDR3 sequence: CASSSQTPGELFF. CDR3 bases: TGTGCCAGCAGTTCACAGACGCCCGGGGAGCTGTTTTTT. The chain couples TRBV12-3 or TRBV12-4 to TRBJ2-2; D remains unclear. The CDR3 length is 13 residues. Trimming pared 4 bases from V and 6 bases from J, leaving 9 bases between.

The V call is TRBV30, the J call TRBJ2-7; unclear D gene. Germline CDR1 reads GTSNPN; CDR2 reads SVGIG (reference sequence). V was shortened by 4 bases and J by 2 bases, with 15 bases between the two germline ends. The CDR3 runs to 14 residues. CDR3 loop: CAWTAGRRAYEQYF. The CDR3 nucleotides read TGTGCCTGGACCGCAGGCAGGAGAGCCTACGAGCAGTACTTC. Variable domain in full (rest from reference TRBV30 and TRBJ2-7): SQTIHQWPATLVQPVGSPLSLECTVEGTSNPNLYWYRQAAGRGLQLLFYSVGIGQISSEVPQNLSASRPQDRQFILSSKKLLLSDSGFYLCAWTAGRRAYEQYFGPGTRLTVT.

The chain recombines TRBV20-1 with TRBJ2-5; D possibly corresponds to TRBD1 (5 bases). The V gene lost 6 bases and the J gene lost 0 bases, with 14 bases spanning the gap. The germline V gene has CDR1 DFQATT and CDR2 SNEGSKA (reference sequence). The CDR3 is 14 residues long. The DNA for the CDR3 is TGCAGTGCCCTAGGTGCAGGGAACCAAGAGACCCAGTACTTC. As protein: CSALGAGNQETQYF.

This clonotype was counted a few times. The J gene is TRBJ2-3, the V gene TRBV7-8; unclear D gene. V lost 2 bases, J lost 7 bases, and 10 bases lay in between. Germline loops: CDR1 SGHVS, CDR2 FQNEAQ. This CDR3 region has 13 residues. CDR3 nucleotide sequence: TGTGCCAGCAGCTTACTGTCTGGAAATACGCAGTATTTT. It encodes CASSLLSGNTQYF.

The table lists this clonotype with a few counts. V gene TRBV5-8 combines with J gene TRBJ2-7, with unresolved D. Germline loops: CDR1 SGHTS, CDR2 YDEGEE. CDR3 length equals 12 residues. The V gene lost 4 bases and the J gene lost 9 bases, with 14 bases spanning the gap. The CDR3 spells CASSPSGLGQYF. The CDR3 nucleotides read TGTGCCAGCAGCCCGAGTGGGCTCGGGCAGTACTTC.

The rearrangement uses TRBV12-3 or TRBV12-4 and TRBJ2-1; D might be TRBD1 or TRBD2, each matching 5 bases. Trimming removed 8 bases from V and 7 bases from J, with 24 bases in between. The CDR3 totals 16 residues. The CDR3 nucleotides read TGTGCCAGCCGGACCTCGTCCACGGGGCACTTAAATGAGCAGTTCTTC. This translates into CASRTSSTGHLNEQFF.

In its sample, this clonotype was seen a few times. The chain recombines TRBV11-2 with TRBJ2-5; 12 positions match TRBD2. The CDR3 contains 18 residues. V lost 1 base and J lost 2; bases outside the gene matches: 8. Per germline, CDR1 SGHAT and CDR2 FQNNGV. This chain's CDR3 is CASSLVSSGGAGQETQYF. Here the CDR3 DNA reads TGTGCCAGCAGCTTAGTATCTAGCGGGGGGGCAGGGCAAGAGACCCAGTACTTC.

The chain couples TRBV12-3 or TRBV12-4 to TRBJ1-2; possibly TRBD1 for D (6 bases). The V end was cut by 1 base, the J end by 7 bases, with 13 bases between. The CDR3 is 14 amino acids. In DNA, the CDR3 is TGTGCCAGCAGTTTAGAAGGGGGTCCGGCTGGCTACACCTTC. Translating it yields CASSLEGGPAGYTF.

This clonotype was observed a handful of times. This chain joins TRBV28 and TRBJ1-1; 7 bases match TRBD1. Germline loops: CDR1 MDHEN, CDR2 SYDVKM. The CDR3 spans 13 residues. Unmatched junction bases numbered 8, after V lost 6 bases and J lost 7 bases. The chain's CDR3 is CASSLHRGSEAFF. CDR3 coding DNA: TGTGCCAGCAGCCTACACAGGGGTAGTGAAGCTTTCTTT. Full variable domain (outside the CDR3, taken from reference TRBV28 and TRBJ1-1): DVKVTQSSRYLVKRTGEKVFLECVQDMDHENMFWYRQDPGLGLRLIYFSYDVKMKEKGDIPEGYSVSREKKERFSLILESASTNQTSMYLCASSLHRGSEAFFGQGTRLTVV.

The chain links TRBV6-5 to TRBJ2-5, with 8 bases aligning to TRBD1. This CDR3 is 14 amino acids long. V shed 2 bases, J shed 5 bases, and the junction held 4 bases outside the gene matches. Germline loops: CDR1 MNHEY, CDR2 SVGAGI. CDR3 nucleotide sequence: TGTGCCAGCAGTTACCCGGGACAGGCGGAGACCCAGTACTTC. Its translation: CASSYPGQAETQYF.

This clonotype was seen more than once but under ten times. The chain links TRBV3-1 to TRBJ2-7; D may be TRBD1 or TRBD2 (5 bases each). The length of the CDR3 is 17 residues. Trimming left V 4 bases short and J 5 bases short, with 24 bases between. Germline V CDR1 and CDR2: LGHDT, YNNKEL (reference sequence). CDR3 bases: TGTGCCAGCAGCCCCAGAGACAAGGGGCTCCTCGGGAACGAGCAGTACTTC. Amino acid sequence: CASSPRDKGLLGNEQYF.

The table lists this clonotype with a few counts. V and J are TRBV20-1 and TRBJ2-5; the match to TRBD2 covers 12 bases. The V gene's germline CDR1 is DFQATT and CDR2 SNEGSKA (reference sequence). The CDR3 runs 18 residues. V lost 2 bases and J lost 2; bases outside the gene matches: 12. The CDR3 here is CSARISSLAGGVQETQYF. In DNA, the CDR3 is TGCAGTGCTAGAATTTCCTCACTAGCGGGGGGAGTTCAAGAGACCCAGTACTTC.

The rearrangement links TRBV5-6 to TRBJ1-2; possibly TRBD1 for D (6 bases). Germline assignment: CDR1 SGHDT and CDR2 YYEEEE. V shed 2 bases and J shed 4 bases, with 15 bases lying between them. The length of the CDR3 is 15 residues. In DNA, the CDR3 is TGTGCCAGCAGCTTTTTTCACAGGGAGTCCTATGGCTACACCTTC. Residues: CASSFFHRESYGYTF.

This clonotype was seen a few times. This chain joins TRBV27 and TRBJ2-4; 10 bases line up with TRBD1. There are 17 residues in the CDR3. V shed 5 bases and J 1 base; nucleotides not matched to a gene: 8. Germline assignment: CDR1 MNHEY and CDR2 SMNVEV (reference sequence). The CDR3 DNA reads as TGTGCCAGCAGTCCCGGGACAGGGGATAGGGCCAAAAACATTCAGTACTTC. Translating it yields CASSPGTGDRAKNIQYF.